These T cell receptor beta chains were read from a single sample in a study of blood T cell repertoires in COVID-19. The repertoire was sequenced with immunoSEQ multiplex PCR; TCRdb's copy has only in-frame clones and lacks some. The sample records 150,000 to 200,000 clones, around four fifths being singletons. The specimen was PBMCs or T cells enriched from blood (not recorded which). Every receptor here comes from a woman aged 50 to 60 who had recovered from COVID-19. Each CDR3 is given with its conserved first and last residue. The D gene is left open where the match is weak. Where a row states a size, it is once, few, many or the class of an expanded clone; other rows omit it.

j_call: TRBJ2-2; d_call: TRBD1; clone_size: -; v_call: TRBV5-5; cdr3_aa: CASSLAGTVDGELFF; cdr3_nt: TGTGCCAGCAGCTTGGCCGGGACAGTCGACGGGGAGCTGTTTTTT
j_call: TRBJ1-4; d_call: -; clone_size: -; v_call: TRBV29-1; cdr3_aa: CSVELGGKLFF; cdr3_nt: TGCAGCGTTGAACTCGGCGGAAAACTGTTTTTT
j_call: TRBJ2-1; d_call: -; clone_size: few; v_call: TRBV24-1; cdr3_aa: CATSAGDSWGSNEQFF; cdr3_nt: TGTGCCACCAGTGCCGGGGACTCTTGGGGGAGCAATGAGCAGTTCTTC
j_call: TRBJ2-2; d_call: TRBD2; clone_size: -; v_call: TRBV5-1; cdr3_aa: CASSFSDTGGGELFF; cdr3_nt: TGCGCCAGCAGCTTTAGCGACACGGGAGGCGGGGAGCTGTTTTTT
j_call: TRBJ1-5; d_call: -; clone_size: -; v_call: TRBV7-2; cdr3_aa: CASSLEGSRGQPQHF; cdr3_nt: TGTGCCAGCAGCTTAGAAGGGTCTCGGGGTCAGCCCCAGCATTTT
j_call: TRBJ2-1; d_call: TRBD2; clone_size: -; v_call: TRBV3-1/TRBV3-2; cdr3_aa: CASSSLTSGGGNEQFF; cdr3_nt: TGTGCCAGCAGCTCCTTGACTAGCGGGGGGGGTAATGAGCAGTTCTTC
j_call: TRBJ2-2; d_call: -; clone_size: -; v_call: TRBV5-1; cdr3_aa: CASSLLQASGELFF; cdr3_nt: TGCGCCAGCAGCTTACTTCAGGCGAGCGGGGAGCTGTTTTTT
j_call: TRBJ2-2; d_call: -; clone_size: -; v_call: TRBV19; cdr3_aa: CASSFYQGTGELFF; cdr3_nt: TGTGCCAGTAGTTTCTACCAGGGGACCGGGGAGCTGTTTTTT
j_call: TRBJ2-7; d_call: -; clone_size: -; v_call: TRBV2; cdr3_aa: CASSGVGHEQYF; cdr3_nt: TGTGCCAGCAGTGGCGTTGGGCACGAGCAGTACTTC
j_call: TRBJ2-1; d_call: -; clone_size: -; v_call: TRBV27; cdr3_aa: CASSHSGEQFF; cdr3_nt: TGTGCCAGCAGTCATTCAGGAGAGCAGTTCTTC
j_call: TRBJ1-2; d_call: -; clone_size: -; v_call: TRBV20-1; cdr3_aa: CSAVLGNGRTF; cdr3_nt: TGCAGTGCGGTCCTCGGGAACGGGCGCACCTTC
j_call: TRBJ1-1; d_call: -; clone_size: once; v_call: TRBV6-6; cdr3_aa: CASSLQGNMNTEAFF; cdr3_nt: TGTGCCAGCAGTCTACAGGGTAACATGAACACTGAAGCTTTCTTT
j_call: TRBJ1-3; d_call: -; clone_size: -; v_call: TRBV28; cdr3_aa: CASTFRAYGTIYF; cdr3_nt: TGTGCCAGCACCTTCAGGGCCTACGGCACCATATATTTT
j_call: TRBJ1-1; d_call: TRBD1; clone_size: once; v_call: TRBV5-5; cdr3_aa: CASSAGGQGGTEAFF; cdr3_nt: TGTGCCAGCAGCGCGGGGGGACAGGGAGGGACTGAAGCTTTCTTT
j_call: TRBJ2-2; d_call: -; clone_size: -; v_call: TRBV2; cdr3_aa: CASKGEGNTGELFF; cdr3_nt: TGTGCCAGCAAGGGGGAGGGGAACACCGGGGAGCTGTTTTTT
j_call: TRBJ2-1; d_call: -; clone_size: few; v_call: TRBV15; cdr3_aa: CATSRGRDEQFF; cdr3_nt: TGTGCCACCAGCAGAGGTCGGGATGAGCAGTTCTTC
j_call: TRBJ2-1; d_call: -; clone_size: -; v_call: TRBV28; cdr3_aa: CASSLRRGEQFF; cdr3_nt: TGTGCCAGCAGTTTACGCCGGGGTGAGCAGTTCTTC
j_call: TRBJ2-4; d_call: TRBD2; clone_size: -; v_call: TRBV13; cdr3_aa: CASSFRATVGGGLAGVIQYF; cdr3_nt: TGTGCCAGCAGCTTTAGAGCCACCGTCGGTGGGGGACTAGCCGGAGTCATTCAGTACTTC
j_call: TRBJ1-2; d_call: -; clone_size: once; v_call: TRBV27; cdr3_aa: CASSLSGGSGYTF; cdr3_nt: TGTGCCAGCAGTTTATCAGGCGGGAGTGGCTACACCTTC
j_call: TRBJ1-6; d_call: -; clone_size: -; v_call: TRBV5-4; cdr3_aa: CASSSGLLYNSPLHF; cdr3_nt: TGTGCCAGCAGCTCGGGACTACTCTATAATTCACCCCTCCACTTT
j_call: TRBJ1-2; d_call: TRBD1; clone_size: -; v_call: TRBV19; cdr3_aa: CASSPGTGGRVYGYTF; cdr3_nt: TGTGCCAGTAGTCCAGGGACAGGGGGCCGTGTCTATGGCTACACCTTC
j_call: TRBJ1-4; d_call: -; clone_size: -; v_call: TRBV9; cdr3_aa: CASSVATGSEKLFF; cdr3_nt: TGTGCCAGCAGCGTAGCAACTGGGAGCGAAAAACTGTTTTTT
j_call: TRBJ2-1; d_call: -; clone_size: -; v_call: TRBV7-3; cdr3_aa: CASSLRGQLYNEQFF; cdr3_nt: TGTGCCAGCAGCTTAAGAGGACAGCTTTACAATGAGCAGTTCTTC
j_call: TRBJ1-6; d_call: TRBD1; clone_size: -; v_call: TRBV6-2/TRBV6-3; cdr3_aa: CASSLTGGASYNSPLHF; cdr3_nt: TGTGCCAGCAGCTTGACAGGGGGCGCTTCCTATAATTCACCCCTCCACTTT
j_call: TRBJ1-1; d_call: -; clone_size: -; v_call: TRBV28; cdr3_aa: CASGGTEAFF; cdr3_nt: TGTGCCAGCGGGGGGACTGAAGCTTTCTTT
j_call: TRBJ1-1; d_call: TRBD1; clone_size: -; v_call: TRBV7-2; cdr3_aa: CASSRSGGGGHTEAFF; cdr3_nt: TGTGCCAGCAGCAGATCAGGGGGCGGGGGACACACTGAAGCTTTCTTT
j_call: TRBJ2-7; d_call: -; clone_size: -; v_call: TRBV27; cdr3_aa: CASKTTQRGSYEQYF; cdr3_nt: TGTGCCAGCAAGACTACCCAGAGGGGGTCCTACGAGCAGTACTTC
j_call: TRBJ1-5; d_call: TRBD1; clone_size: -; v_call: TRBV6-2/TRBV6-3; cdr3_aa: CASSYSDRRNQPQHF; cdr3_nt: TGTGCCAGCAGTTATTCGGACAGGAGAAATCAGCCCCAGCATTTT
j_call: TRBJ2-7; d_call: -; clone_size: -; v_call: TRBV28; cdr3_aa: CASSSGELGLYEQYF; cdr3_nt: TGTGCCAGCAGTTCGGGGGAGTTGGGGTTATACGAGCAGTACTTC